The 5 T cell receptor beta chains below come from one sample, sequenced in a study of beta chain features in type 1 diabetes. The investigators reverse transcribed all of the isolated RNA, so they sequenced expressed TCRB transcripts. Only in-frame clones appear in the TCRdb table, and some are missing; sequencing was by immunoSEQ multiplex PCR. The table has about 150,000 clones, roughly 8% seen once; the top ten hold under 0.55%. General study points: TCRB CDR3s from Type 1 diabetes patients were moderately but significantly shorter in all four CD4+ subsets.

The antigens of these receptors remain unknown. Sequencing was carried out using central memory CD4+ T cells from blood. These receptors originate from a man between 18 and 35 years old with type 1 diabetes.

The rearrangement joins TRBV7-2 to TRBJ2-7, with 8 nucleotides matching TRBD1. This CDR3 region has 15 residues. Germline trimming cut 4 bases from V and 2 bases from J; bases unmatched to any gene: 7. Germline V gene sequence: CDR1 SGHTA, CDR2 FQGNSA. This CDR3 reads CASSWGQVPTYEQYF. The CDR3 DNA reads TGTGCCAGCAGCTGGGGACAGGTCCCCACCTACGAGCAGTACTTC.

This clone was detected only a few times. The V gene is TRBV6-5, the J gene TRBJ1-3, with 8 bases lining up with TRBD1. Trimming took 5 bases from V and 2 from J; bases not matched to a gene: 2. The CDR3 sequence is 14 residues long. Germline values: CDR1 MNHEY, CDR2 SVGAGI. The CDR3 reads CASSPRGPGNTIYF. As DNA, the CDR3 is TGTGCCAGCAGTCCCAGGGGGCCTGGAAACACCATATATTTT.

The J gene is TRBJ2-3, the V gene TRBV28, with TRBD2 matching over 15 bases. CDR1 is MDHEN, CDR2 SYDVKM, per germline. Unmatched junction bases numbered 13, after V lost 4 bases and J lost 2 bases. CDR3 length: 20 residues. This chain's CDR3 is CASSSRTSGGAPLFTDTQYF. The CDR3 region has the DNA TGTGCCAGCAGTTCCCGGACTAGCGGGGGGGCCCCGCTCTTCACAGATACGCAGTATTTT.

The rearrangement joins TRBV6-5 to TRBJ1-1; D perhaps matches TRBD1 (6 bases). The CDR3 contains 14 residues. The germline V gene has CDR1 MNHEY and CDR2 SVGAGI. The V end lost 2 bases, the J end lost 3 bases, and 10 bases lay between the germline ends. The chain's CDR3 is CASSYPRQDTEAFF. In DNA form, the CDR3 reads TGTGCCAGCAGTTACCCCAGACAGGACACTGAAGCTTTCTTT.

This clone was seen a few times. V and J are TRBV7-2 and TRBJ2-7; maybe TRBD2 (6 bases). The CDR3 is 14 amino acids. Germline CDR1 is SGHTA and CDR2 is FQGNSA. V lost 1 base and J 4 bases, leaving 11 bases between the germline ends. The CDR3 bases are TGTGCCAGCAGCTTAGGTGGGAGGCGTTACGAGCAGTACTTC. It translates to CASSLGGRRYEQYF. Drawing the rest from reference TRBV7-2 and TRBJ2-7, the complete variable domain is GAGVSQSPSNKVTEKGKDVELRCDPISGHTALYWYRQSLGQGLEFLIYFQGNSAPDKSGLPSDRFSAERTGGSVSTLTIQRTQQEDSAVYLCASSLGGRRYEQYFGPGTRLTVT.